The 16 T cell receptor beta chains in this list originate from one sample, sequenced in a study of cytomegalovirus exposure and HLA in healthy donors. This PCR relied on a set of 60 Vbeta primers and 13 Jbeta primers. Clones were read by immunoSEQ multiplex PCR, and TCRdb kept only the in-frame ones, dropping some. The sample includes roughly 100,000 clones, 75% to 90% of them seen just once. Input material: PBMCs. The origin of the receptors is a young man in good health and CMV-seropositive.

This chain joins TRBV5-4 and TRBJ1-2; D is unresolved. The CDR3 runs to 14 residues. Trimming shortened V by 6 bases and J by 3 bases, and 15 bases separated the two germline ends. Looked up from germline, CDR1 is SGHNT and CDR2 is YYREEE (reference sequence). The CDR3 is CASNIEGVDYGYTF. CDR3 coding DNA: TGTGCCAGCAACATTGAGGGTGTTGACTATGGCTACACCTTC.

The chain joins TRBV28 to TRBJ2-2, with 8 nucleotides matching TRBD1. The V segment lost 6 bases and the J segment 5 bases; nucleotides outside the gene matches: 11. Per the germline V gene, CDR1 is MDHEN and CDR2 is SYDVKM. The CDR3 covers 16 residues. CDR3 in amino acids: CASRGQGAIGTGELFF. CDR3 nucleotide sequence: TGTGCCAGCAGAGGGCAGGGGGCAATTGGGACCGGGGAGCTGTTTTTT. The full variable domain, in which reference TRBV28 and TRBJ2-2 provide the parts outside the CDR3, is DVKVTQSSRYLVKRTGEKVFLECVQDMDHENMFWYRQDPGLGLRLIYFSYDVKMKEKGDIPEGYSVSREKKERFSLILESASTNQTSMYLCASRGQGAIGTGELFFGEGSRLTVL.

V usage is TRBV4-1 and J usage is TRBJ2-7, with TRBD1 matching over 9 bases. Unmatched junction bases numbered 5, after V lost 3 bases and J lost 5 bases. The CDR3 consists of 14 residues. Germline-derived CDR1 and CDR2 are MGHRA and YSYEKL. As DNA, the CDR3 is TGCGCCAGCAGCCAGTTGGGACAGGGCAACGAGCAGTACTTC. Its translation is CASSQLGQGNEQYF.

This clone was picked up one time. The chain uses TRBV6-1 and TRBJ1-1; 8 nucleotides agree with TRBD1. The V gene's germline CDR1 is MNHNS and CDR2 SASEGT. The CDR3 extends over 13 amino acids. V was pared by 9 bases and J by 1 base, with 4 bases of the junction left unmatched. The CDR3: CASGQGRNTEAFF. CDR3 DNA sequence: TGTGCCAGTGGACAGGGCCGGAACACTGAAGCTTTCTTT.

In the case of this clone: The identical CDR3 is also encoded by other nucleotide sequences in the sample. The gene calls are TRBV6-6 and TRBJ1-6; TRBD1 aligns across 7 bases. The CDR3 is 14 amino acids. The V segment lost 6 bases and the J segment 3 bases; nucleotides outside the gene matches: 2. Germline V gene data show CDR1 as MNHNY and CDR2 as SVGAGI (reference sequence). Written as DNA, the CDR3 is TGTGCCAGCAGAGCAGGGGGCTATAATTCACCCCTCCACTTT. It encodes CASRAGGYNSPLHF.

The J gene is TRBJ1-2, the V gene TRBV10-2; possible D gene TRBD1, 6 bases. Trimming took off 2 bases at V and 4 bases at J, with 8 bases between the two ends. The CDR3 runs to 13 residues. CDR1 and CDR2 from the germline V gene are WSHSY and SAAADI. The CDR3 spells CASSETRGYGYTF. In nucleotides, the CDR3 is TGCGCCAGCAGTGAGACCAGGGGCTATGGCTACACCTTC.

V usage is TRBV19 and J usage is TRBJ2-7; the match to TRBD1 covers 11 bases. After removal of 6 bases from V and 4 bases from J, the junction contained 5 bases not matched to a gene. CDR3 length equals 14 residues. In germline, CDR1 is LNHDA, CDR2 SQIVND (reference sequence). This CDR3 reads CASSTGTGGYEQYF. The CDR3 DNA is TGTGCCAGTAGCACCGGGACAGGGGGGTACGAGCAGTACTTC.

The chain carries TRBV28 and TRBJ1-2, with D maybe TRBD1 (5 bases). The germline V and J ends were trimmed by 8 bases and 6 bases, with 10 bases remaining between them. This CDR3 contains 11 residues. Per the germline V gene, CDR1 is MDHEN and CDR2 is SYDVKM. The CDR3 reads CASGQYNGYTF. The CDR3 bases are TGTGCCAGCGGACAATACAATGGCTACACCTTC.

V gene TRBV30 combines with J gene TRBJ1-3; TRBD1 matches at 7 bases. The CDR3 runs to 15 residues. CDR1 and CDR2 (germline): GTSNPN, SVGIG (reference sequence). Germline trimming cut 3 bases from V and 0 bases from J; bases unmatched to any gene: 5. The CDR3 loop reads CAWSRGMGSGNTIYF. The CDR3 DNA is TGTGCCTGGAGCAGGGGGATGGGCTCTGGAAACACCATATATTTT.

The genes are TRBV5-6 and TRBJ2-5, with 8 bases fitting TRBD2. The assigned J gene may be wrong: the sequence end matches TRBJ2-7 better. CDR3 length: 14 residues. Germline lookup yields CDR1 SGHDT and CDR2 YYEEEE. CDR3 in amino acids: CASSQSGGPYEQYF. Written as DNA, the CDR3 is TGTGCCAGCAGCCAGTCGGGGGGGCCCTACGAGCAGTACTTC.

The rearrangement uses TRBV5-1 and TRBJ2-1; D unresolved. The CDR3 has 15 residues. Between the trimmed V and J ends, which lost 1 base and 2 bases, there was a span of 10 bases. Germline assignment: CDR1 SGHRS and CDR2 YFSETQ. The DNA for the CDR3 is TGCGCCAGCAGCTTGCAAAGTCCGGCCTACAATGAGCAGTTCTTC. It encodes CASSLQSPAYNEQFF.

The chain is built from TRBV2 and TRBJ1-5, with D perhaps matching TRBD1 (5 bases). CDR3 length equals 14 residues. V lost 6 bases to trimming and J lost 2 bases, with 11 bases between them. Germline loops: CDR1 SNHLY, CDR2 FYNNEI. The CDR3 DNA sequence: TGTGCCAGCAGCCCAGGGAGGCGCAATCAGCCCCAGCATTTT. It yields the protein CASSPGRRNQPQHF.

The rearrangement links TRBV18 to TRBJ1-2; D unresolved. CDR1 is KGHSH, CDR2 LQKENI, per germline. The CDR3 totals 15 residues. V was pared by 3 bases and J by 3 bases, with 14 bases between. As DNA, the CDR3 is TGTGCCAGCTCACCTTCCAACGTGGCAGACTATGGCTACACCTTC. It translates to CASSPSNVADYGYTF.

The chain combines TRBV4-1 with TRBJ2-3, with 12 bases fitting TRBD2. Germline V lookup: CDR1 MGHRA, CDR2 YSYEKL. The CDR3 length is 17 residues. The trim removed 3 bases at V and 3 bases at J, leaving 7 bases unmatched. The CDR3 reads CASSHQASGGATDTQYF. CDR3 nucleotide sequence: TGCGCCAGCAGCCACCAGGCTAGCGGGGGGGCTACAGATACGCAGTATTTT.

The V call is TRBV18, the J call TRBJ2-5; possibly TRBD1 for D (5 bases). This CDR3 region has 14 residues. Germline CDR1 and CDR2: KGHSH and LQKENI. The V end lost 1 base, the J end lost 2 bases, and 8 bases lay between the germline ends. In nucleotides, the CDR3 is TGTGCCAGCTCACCACAGGCAGGGCAAGAGACCCAGTACTTC. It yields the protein CASSPQAGQETQYF.

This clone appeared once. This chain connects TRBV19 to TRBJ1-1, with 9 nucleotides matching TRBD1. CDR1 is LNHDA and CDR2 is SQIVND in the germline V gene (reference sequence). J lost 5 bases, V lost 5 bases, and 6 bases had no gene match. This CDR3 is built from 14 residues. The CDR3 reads CASSPWTGATEAFF. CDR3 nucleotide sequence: TGTGCCAGTAGTCCTTGGACAGGGGCAACTGAAGCTTTCTTT.